These 14 T cell receptor beta chains were sequenced from one sample in a study of cytomegalovirus exposure and HLA in healthy donors. 13 Jbeta primers and 60 Vbeta primers were used for the PCR. Using immunoSEQ multiplex PCR, the repertoire was profiled, and TCRdb retains in-frame clones only, with some absent. The data hold more than 150,000 clones, with roughly four fifths observed a single time. The sample consisted of PBMCs. All receptors derive from a man between 18 and 29 years old in good health and CMV-seronegative.

Here the CDR3 DNA reads TGTGCCTCTAGGGGACTCTTGAACACTGAAGCTTTCTTT. Amino acid sequence: CASRGLLNTEAFF. V is TRBV30 and J is TRBJ1-1, with a possible D match to TRBD1 (5 bases). The V end lost 7 bases, the J end lost 0 bases, and 12 bases lay between the germline ends. Germline values: CDR1 GTSNPN, CDR2 SVGIG (reference sequence). The CDR3 covers 13 residues.

This chain connects TRBV13 to TRBJ2-3; 9 positions agree with TRBD2. V lost 5 bases and J lost 3; bases outside the gene matches: 3. The CDR3 covers 14 residues. The germline CDR1 and CDR2 sequences are PRHDT and FYEKMQ (reference sequence). The CDR3 loop reads CASSMTSGTDTQYF. The CDR3 nucleotides are TGTGCCAGCAGCATGACTAGCGGAACAGATACGCAGTATTTT.

The rearrangement links TRBV28 to TRBJ1-2; D perhaps matches TRBD1 (5 bases). Germline values: CDR1 MDHEN, CDR2 SYDVKM. Trimming took off 8 bases at V and 8 bases at J, with 18 bases between the two ends. This CDR3 spans 13 amino acids. DNA for the CDR3: TGTGCCAGCCGTCAGGAGGGGATCTTCGGCTACACCTTC. Its translation: CASRQEGIFGYTF.

This chain connects TRBV7-9 to TRBJ2-1, with D perhaps matching TRBD1 (6 bases). V gave up 3 bases and J gave up 8 bases, with 11 bases separating them. The CDR3 is 13 residues long. Germline CDR1 SEHNR, CDR2 FQNEAQ (reference sequence). The chain's CDR3 is CASSFSGVDEQFF. CDR3 bases: TGTGCCAGCAGCTTTTCAGGGGTCGATGAGCAGTTCTTC.

This clone was observed once. The V and J genes are TRBV7-8 and TRBJ2-7; weak D call: TRBD2 (5 bases). The CDR3 runs 13 residues. Germline CDR1 reads SGHVS; CDR2 reads FQNEAQ. V was clipped by 8 bases and J by 0 bases, with 11 bases between them. The CDR3 sequence is CASRRGLSYEQYF. The CDR3 DNA follows: TGTGCCAGCCGCCGTGGACTCTCCTACGAGCAGTACTTC. Combining the CDR3 with reference TRBV7-8 and TRBJ2-7 gives the whole variable domain GAGVSQSPRYKVAKRGQDVALRCDPISGHVSLFWYQQALGQGPEFLTYFQNEAQLDKSGLPSDRFFAERPEGSVSTLKIQRTQQEDSAVYLCASRRGLSYEQYFGPGTRLTVT.

This CDR3 reads CASSQEAKQETQYF. Here the CDR3 DNA reads TGTGCCAGCAGCCAAGAGGCCAAACAAGAGACCCAGTACTTC. The chain recombines TRBV4-2 with TRBJ2-5; D unresolved. The V gene's germline CDR1 is LGHNA and CDR2 YNFKEQ. CDR3 length: 14 amino acids. Deletions cut 0 bases from V and 2 bases from J, with 7 bases between.

The V call is TRBV9, the J call TRBJ2-1, with TRBD2 matching over 9 bases. CDR1 is SGDLS, CDR2 YYNGEE, per germline. This CDR3 region has 16 residues. V gave up 2 bases and J gave up 0 bases; unmatched junction bases: 3. CDR3 nucleotides: TGTGCCAGCAGCGTCCGTAGCGGGAGCTCCTACAATGAGCAGTTCTTC. Translated, it gives CASSVRSGSSYNEQFF.

This clone occurred a few times. The chain couples TRBV5-1 to TRBJ2-1, with a tentative D call TRBD2 (6 bases). The germline gives CDR1 SGHRS, CDR2 YFSETQ. Trimming stripped 4 bases from V and 4 bases from J, with 12 bases between. The CDR3 has 14 residues. As DNA, the CDR3 is TGCGCCAGCAGCGGAGGGGACTTTTACAATGAGCAGTTCTTC. This sequence encodes CASSGGDFYNEQFF. The whole variable domain, filled in from reference TRBV5-1 and TRBJ2-1, reads KAGVTQTPRYLIKTRGQQVTLSCSPISGHRSVSWYQQTPGQGLQFLFEYFSETQRNKGNFPGRFSGRQFSNSRSEMNVSTLELGDSALYLCASSGGDFYNEQFFGPGTRLTVL.

This clone has only a few counts. The chain links TRBV6-5 to TRBJ1-6; D is possibly TRBD1 (5 bases). V lost 7 bases, J lost 10 bases, and 14 bases lay in between. Germline CDR1 reads MNHEY; CDR2 reads SVGAGI. The CDR3 length is 13 residues. CDR3 DNA sequence: TGTGCCAGCACCCCAGGGAAGGGGTCACCCCTCCACTTT. Amino acids: CASTPGKGSPLHF.

This clone was detected a few times. The chain carries TRBV14 and TRBJ1-2; no definite D call. Trimming cost V 0 bases and J 12 bases, with 14 bases left between them. Germline loops: CDR1 SGHDN, CDR2 FVKESK. This CDR3 comprises 13 residues. In DNA form, the CDR3 reads TGTGCCAGCAGCCAAGAAGTCTCCAGATGGCACACCTTC. This codes for CASSQEVSRWHTF.

The rearrangement uses TRBV13 and TRBJ2-1; 9 bases are shared with TRBD2. The CDR3 totals 21 residues. Germline V gives CDR1 PRHDT, CDR2 FYEKMQ (reference sequence). Trimming removed 4 bases from V and 2 bases from J; junction bases left unmatched: 21. CDR3 sequence (DNA): TGTGCCAGCAGCTCTAATCCTTGGGGGGCGTCTAGCGGGGATACCTACAATGAGCAGTTCTTC. Residues: CASSSNPWGASSGDTYNEQFF.

The chain is built from TRBV18 and TRBJ2-2, with 11 bases fitting TRBD2. The CDR3 is 18 residues long. The V gene end was trimmed by 1 base and the J gene end by 6 bases; junction bases not matched to a gene: 10. Looked up from germline, CDR1 is KGHSH and CDR2 is LQKENI. The CDR3 sequence is CASSPRLAGGRNPGELFF. The CDR3 nucleotides read TGTGCCAGCTCACCACGGCTAGCGGGGGGCCGGAATCCCGGGGAGCTGTTTTTT.

This chain links TRBV4-1 with TRBJ2-3; tentative D call: TRBD2 (6 bases). Germline assignment: CDR1 MGHRA and CDR2 YSYEKL. The CDR3 is 16 amino acids. V shed 0 bases and J shed 4 bases, with 14 bases lying between them. The CDR3 DNA reads as TGCGCCAGCAGCCAAGATATCGGGGGATTCGCAGATACGCAGTATTTT. Protein sequence: CASSQDIGGFADTQYF.

CDR3 protein: CASGEAGPLYEQYF. The CDR3 DNA reads TGCGCCAGCGGGGAAGCGGGACCTCTCTACGAGCAGTACTTC. The rearrangement joins TRBV5-1 to TRBJ2-7; 7 bases align to TRBD2. CDR3 size: 14 residues. With 7 bases clipped from V and 3 bases from J, the junction kept 10 bases outside the gene matches. In germline, CDR1 is SGHRS, CDR2 YFSETQ. Variable domain in full (rest from reference TRBV5-1 and TRBJ2-7): KAGVTQTPRYLIKTRGQQVTLSCSPISGHRSVSWYQQTPGQGLQFLFEYFSETQRNKGNFPGRFSGRQFSNSRSEMNVSTLELGDSALYLCASGEAGPLYEQYFGPGTRLTVT.